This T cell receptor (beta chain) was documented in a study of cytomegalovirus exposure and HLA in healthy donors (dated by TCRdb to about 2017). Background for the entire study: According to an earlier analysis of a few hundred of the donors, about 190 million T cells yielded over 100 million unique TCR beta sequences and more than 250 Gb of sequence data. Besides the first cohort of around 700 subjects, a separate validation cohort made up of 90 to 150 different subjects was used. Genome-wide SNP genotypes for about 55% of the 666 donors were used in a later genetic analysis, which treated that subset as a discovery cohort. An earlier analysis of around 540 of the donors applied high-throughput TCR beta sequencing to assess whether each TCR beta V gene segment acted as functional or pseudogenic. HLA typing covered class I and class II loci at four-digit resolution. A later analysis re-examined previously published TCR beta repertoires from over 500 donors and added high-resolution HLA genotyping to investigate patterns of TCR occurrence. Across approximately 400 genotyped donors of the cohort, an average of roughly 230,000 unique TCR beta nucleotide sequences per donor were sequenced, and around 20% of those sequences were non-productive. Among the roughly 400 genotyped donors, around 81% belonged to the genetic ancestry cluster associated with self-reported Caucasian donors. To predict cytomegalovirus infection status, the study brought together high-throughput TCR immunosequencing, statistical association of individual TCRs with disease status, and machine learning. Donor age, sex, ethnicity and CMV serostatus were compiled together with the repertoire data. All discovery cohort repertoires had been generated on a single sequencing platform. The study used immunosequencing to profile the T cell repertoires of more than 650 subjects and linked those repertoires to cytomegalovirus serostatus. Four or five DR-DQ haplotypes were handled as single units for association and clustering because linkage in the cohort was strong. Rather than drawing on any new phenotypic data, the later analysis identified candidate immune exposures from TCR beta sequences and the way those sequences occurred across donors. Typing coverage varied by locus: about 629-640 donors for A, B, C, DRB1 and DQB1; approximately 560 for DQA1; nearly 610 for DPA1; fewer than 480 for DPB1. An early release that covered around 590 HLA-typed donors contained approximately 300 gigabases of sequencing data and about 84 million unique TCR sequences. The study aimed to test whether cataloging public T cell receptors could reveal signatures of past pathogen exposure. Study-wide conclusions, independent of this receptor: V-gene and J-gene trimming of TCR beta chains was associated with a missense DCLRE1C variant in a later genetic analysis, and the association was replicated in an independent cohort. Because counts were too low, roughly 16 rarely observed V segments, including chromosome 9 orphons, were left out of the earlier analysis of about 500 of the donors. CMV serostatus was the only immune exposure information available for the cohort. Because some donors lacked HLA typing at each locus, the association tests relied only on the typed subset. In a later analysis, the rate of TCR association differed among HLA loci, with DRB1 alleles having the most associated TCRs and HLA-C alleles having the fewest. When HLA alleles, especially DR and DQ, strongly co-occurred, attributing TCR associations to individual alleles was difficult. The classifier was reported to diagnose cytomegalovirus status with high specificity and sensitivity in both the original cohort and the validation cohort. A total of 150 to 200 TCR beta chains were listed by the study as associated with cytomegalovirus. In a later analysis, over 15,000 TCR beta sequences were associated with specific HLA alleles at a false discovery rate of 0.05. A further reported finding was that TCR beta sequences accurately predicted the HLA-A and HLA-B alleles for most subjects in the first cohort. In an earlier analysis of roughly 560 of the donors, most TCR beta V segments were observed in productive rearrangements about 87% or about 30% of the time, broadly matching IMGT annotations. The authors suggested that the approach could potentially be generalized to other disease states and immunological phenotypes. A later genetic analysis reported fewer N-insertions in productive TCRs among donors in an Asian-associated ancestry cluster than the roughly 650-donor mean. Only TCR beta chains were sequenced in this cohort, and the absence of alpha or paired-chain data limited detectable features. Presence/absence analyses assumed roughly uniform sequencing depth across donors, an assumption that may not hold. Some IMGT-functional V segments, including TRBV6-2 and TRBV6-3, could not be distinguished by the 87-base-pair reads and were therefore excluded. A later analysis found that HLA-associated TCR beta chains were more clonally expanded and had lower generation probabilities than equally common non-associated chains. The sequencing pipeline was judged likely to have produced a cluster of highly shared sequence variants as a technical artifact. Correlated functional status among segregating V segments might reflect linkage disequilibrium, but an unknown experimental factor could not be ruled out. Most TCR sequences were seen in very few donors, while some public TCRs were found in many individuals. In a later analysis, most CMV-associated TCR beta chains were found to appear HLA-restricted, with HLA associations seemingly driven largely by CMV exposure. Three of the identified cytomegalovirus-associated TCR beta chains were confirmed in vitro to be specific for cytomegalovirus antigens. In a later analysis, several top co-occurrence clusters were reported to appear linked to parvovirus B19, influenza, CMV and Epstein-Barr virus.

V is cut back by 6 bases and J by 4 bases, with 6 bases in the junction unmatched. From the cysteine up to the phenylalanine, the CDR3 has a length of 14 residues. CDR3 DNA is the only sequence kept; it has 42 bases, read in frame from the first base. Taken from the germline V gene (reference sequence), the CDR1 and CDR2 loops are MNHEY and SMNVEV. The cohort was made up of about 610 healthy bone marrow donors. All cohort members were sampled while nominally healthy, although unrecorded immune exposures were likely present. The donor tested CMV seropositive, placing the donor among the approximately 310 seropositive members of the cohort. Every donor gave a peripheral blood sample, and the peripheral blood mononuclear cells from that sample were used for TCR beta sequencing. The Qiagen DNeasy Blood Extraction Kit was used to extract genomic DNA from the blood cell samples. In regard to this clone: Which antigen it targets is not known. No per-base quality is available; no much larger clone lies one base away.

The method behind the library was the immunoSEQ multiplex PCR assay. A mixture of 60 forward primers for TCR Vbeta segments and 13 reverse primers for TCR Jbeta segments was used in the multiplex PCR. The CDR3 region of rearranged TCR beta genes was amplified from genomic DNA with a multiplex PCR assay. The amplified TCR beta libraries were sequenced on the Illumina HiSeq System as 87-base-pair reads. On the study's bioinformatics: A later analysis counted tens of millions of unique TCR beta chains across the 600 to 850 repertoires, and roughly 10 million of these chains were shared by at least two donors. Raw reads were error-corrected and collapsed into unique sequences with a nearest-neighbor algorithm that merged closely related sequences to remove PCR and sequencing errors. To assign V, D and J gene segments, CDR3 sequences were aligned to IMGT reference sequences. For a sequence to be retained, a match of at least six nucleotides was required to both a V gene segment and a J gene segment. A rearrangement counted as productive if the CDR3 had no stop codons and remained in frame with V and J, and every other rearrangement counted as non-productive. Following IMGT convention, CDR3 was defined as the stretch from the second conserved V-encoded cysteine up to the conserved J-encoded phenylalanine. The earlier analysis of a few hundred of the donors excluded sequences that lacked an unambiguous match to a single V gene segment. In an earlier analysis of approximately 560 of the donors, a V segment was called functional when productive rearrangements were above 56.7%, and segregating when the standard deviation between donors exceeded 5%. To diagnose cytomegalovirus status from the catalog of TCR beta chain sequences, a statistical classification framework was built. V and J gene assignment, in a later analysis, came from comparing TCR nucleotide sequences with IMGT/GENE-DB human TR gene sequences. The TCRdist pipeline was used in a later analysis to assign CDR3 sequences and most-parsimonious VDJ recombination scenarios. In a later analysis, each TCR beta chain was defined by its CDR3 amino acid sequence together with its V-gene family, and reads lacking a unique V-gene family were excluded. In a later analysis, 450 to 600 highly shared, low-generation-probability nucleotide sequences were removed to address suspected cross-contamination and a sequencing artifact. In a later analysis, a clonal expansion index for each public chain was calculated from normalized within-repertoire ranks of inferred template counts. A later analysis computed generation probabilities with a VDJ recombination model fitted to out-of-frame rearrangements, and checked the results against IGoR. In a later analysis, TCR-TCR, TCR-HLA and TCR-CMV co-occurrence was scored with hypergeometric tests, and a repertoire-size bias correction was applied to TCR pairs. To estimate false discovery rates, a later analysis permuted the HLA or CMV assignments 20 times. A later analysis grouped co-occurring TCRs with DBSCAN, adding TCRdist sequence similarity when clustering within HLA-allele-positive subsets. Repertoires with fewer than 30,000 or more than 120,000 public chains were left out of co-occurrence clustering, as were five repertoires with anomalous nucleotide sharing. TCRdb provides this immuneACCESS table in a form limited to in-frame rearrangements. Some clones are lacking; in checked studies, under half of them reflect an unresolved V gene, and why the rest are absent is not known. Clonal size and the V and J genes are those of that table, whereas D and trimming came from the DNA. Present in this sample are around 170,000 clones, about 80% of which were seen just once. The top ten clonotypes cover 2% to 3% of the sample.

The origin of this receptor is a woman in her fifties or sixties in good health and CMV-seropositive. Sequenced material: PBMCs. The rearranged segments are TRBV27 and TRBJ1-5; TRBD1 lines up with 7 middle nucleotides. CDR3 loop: CASSHRGFNQPQHF. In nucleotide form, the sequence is TGTGCCAGCAGCCACAGGGGATTTAATCAGCCCCAGCATTTT.